This TCR beta chain was identified during a study of cytomegalovirus exposure and HLA in healthy donors. The PCR employed 60 Vbeta primers together with 13 Jbeta primers. Produced via immunoSEQ multiplex PCR; TCRdb's table is partial and in-frame only. The top ten hold about 9.1% of the sample, which has 90,000 to 150,000 clones, nearly 65% seen once. Healthy bone marrow donors made up the cohort. The CDR3 length is 15 residues. The V segment lost 2 bases and the J segment 4 bases; nucleotides outside the gene matches: 5. Germline loops: CDR1 KGHSH, CDR2 LQKENI. The chain recombines TRBV18 with TRBJ2-5; 9 bases map to TRBD2. Sequences were obtained from PBMCs. The receptor was isolated from a man in his forties or fifties in good health and CMV-seropositive. The CDR3 region has the DNA TGTGCCAGCTCACCATTTCCAGCGGGGGGAGAGACCCAGTACTTC. This encodes CASSPFPAGGETQYF.